This T cell receptor (beta chain) came from a study of blood T cell repertoires in COVID-19. Study details: Acute and convalescent COVID-19 samples came from the United States, Italy and Spain. PBMCs, B-cell-depleted T cells, or T cells were the source of the cDNA or gDNA that made up the material.

Germline CDR1 is SEHNR and CDR2 is FQNEAQ (reference sequence). V was cut by 5 bases and J by 2 bases, with 6 bases left in between. This CDR3 contains 12 residues. As handled by the study authors: It was from reference gene primer amplification that nucleated cell counts were estimated. Profiling relied on immunoSEQ multiplex PCR, and the TCRdb table lists in-frame clones only, not all of them. Clone size and V and J calls were adopted from that table, with D and trimming inferred from the DNA. The data hold about 190,000 clones, with about four fifths observed a single time. Sequencing was performed on peripheral blood. The gene calls are TRBV7-9 and TRBJ2-5; no clear D gene. This TCR derives from a woman aged 70 to 79 with active or convalescent COVID-19. The CDR3 sequence is CASSPPQETQYF. CDR3 DNA: TGTGCCAGCAGCCCCCCTCAAGAGACCCAGTACTTC.